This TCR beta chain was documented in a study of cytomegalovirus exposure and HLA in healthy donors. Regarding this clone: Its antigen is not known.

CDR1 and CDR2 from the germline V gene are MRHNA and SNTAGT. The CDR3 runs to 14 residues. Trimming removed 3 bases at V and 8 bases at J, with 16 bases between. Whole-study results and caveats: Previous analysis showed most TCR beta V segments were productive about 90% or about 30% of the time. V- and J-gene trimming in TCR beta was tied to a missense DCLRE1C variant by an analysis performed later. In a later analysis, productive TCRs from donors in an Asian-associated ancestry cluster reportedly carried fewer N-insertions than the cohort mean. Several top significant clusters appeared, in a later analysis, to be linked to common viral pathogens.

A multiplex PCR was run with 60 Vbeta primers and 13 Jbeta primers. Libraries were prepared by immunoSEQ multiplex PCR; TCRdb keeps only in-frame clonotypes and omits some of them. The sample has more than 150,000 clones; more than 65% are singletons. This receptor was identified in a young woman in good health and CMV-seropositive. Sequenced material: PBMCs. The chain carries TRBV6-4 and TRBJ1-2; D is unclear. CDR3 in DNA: TGTGCCAGCAGTGAGAATTACGGGATTGGAGGCTACACCTTC. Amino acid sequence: CASSENYGIGGYTF.